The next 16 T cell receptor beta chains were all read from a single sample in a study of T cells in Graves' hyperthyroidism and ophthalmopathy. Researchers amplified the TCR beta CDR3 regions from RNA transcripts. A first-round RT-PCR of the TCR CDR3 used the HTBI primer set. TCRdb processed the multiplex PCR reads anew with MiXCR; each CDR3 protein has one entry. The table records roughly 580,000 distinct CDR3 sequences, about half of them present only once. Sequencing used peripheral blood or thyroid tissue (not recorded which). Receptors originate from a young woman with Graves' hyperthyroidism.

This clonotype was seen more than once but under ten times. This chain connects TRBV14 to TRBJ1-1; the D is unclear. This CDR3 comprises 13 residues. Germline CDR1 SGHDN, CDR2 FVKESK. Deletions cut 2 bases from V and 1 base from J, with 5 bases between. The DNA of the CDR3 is TGTGCCAGCAGCCAATTGAGGAACACTGAAGCTTTCTTT. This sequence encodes CASSQLRNTEAFF.

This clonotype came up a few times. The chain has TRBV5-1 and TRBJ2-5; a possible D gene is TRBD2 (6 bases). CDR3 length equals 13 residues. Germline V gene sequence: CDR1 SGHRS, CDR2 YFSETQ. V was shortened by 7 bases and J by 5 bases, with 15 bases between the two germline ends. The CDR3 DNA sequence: TGCGCCAGCGGGGACGGAGGGGTTGAGACCCAGTACTTC. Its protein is CASGDGGVETQYF. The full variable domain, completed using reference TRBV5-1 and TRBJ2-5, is KAGVTQTPRYLIKTRGQQVTLSCSPISGHRSVSWYQQTPGQGLQFLFEYFSETQRNKGNFPGRFSGRQFSNSRSEMNVSTLELGDSALYLCASGDGGVETQYFGPGTRLLVL.

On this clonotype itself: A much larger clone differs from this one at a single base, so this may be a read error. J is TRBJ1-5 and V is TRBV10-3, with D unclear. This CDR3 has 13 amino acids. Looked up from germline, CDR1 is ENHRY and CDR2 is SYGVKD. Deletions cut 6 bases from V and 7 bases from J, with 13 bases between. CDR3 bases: TGTGCCATCAGCTTGGGTATCGGCCAGCCCCAGCATTTT. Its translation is CAISLGIGQPQHF.

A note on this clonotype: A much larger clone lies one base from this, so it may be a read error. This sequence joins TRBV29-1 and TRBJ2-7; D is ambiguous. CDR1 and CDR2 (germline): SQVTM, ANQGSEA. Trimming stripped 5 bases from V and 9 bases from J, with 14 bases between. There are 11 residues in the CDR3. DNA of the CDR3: TGCAGCGTTTGGGAACTGGCCGGGCAGTACTTC. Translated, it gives CSVWELAGQYF.

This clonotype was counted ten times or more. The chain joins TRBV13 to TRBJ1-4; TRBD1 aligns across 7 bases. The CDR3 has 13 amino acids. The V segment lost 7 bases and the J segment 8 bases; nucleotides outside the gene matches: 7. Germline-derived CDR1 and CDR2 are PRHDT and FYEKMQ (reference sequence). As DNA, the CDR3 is TGTGCCAGCACGCGCAGGGGGGGAGAAAAACTGTTTTTT. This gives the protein CASTRRGGEKLFF.

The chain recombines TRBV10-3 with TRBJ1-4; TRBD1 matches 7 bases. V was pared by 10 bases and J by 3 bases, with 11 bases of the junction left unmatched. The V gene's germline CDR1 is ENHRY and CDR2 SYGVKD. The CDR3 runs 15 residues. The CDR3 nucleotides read TGTGCCACCAAGTCACCGGGGACAGCTAATGAAAAACTGTTTTTT. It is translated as CATKSPGTANEKLFF.

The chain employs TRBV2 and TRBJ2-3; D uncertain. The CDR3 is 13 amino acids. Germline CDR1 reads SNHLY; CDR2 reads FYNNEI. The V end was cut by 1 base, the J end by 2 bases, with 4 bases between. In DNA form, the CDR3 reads TGTGCCAGCAGTGAAGGCAACACAGATACGCAGTATTTT. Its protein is CASSEGNTDTQYF.

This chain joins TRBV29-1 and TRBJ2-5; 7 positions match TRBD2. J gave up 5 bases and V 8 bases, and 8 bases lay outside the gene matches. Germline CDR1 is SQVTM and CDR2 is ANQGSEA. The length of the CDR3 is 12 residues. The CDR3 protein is CSFMGGLETQYF. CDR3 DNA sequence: TGCAGCTTCATGGGGGGGTTGGAGACCCAGTACTTC. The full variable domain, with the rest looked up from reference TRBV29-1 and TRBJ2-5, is SAVISQKPSRDICQRGTSLTIQCQVDSQVTMMFWYRQQPGQSLTLIATANQGSEATYESGFVIDKFPISRPNLTFSTLTVSNMSPEDSSIYLCSFMGGLETQYFGPGTRLLVL.

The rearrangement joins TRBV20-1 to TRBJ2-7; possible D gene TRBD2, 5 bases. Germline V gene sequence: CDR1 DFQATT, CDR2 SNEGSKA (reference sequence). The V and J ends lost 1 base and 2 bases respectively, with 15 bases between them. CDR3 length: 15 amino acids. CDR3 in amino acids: CSARGHYGEAYEQYF. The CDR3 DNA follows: TGCAGTGCTAGAGGTCATTACGGGGAAGCCTACGAGCAGTACTTC.

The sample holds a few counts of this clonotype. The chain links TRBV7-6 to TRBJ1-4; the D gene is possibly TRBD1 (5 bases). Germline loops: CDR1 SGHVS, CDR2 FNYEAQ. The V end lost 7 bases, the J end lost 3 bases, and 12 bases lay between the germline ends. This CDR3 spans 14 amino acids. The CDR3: CASTIGGANEKLFF. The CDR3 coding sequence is TGTGCCAGCACGATCGGGGGGGCTAATGAAAAACTGTTTTTT.

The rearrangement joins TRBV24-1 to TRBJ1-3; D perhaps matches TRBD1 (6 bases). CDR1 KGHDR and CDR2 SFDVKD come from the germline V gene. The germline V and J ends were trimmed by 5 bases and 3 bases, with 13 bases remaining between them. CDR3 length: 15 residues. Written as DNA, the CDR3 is TGTGCCACCAGTGTGTTACGGGACATTGGAAACACCATATATTTT. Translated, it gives CATSVLRDIGNTIYF.

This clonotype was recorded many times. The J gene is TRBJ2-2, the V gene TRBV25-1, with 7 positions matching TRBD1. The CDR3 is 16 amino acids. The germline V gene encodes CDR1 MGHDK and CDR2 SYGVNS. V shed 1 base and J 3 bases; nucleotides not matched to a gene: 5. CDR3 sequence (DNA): TGTGCCAGCAGTGAATGGGCAGGGGGTTACACCGGGGAGCTGTTTTTT. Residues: CASSEWAGGYTGELFF.

The CDR3 loop is CASSQDRDQETQYF. Here the CDR3 DNA reads TGTGCCAGCAGCCAAGACCGGGACCAAGAGACCCAGTACTTC. The gene calls are TRBV2 and TRBJ2-5; D remains ambiguous. The CDR3 length is 14 residues. The V and J ends lost 6 bases and 0 bases respectively, with 11 bases between them. The germline CDR1 and CDR2 sequences are SNHLY and FYNNEI.

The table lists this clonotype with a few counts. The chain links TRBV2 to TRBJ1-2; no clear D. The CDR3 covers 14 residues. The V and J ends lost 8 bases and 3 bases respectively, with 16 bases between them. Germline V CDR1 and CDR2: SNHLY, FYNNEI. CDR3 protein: CASSIRGGDYGYTF. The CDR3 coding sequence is TGTGCCAGCTCCATCCGGGGTGGGGACTATGGCTACACCTTC. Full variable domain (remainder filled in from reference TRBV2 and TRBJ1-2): EPEVTQTPSHQVTQMGQEVILRCVPISNHLYFYWYRQILGQKVEFLVSFYNNEISEKSEIFDDQFSVERPDGSNFTLKIRSTKLEDSAMYFCASSIRGGDYGYTFGSGTRLTVV.

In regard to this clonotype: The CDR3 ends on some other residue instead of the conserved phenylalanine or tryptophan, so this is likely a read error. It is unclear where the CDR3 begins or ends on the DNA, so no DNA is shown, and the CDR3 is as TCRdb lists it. The CDR3 sequence is CATSDLLVPT. The gene calls are TRBV24-1 and TRBJ2-7; the table assigns TRBD1, which was not confirmed against the DNA. The germline V gene encodes CDR1 KGHDR and CDR2 SFDVKD. The CDR3 length is 10 residues, termini included.

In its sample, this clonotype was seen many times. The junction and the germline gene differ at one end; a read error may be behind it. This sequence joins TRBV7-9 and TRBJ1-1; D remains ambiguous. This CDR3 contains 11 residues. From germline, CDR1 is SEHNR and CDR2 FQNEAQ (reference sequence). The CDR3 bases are TGTGCCAGCAGACGGGAGTCTGAGGCTTTCTTT. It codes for CASRRESEAFF.